This T cell receptor beta chain derives from a study of blood T cells in healthy people across ages. Researchers collected approximately 9.5 milliliters of peripheral blood from every single donor. Next came a second PCR, run for about 7 to 12 cycles, which used a sample-barcoded 5' primer along with a J-beta primer mix. Every molecule of cDNA carried a tag from a template-switch adaptor with 12 random nucleotides. From the 5' RACE reads, TCRdb called clonotypes with MiXCR, one entry per CDR3 protein. This sample has hundreds of thousands of distinct CDR3 sequences, with about 56% found just once. The CDR3 has 16 amino acids.

The source material was blood. This clonotype originated in a middle-aged man in good health. J is TRBJ2-7 and V is TRBV21-1; TRBD1, as called in the table, went unchecked against the DNA. TRBV21-1 is classified as a pseudogene. CDR3 protein: CASSKGQTGPPYEQYF. Written as DNA, the CDR3 is TGTGCCAGCAGCAAAGGACAGACAGGGCCCCCCTACGAGCAGTACTTC.